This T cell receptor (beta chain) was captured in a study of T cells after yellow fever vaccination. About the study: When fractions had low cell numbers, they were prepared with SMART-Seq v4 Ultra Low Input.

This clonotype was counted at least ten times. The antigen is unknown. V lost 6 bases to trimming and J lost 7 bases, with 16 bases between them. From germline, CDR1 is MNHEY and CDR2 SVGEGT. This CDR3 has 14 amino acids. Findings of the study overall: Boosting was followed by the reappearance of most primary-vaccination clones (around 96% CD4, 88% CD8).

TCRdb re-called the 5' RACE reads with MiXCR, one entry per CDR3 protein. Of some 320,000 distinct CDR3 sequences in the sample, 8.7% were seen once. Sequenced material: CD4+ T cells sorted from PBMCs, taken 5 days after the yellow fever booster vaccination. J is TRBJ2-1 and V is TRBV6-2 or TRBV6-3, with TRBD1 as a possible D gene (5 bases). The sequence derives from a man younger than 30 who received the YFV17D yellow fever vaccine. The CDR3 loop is CASSSIAQGNEQFF. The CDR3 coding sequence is TGTGCCAGCAGCTCCATTGCCCAGGGAAATGAGCAGTTCTTC.